A single sample gave rise to the 25 T cell receptor beta chains below, sequenced in a study of T cell repertoires and leukemia-associated antigens. These TCRs are of unknown antigen specificity. TCRdb reprocessed the 5' RACE reads with MiXCR, giving one entry per CDR3 protein. The table includes about 11,000 distinct CDR3 sequences, 35% to 45% detected once. The sequenced material came from CD3+ T cells sorted from blood and cultured. Receptor source: a female donor in good health.

This clonotype was seen more than once but under ten times. This chain uses TRBV12-3 or TRBV12-4 with TRBJ2-6; the D gene could be TRBD1 or TRBD2 (5 bases each). The germline V and J ends were trimmed by 2 bases and 1 base, with 15 bases remaining between them. The CDR3 consists of 18 residues. CDR3 sequence reads: CASSLTRGRASGANVLTF. The CDR3 DNA reads TGTGCCAGCAGTTTAACGAGGGGCAGAGCTTCTGGGGCCAACGTCCTGACTTTC.

This chain joins TRBV20-1 and TRBJ2-3; 8 bases align to TRBD2. The CDR3 is made up of 13 amino acids. Germline V lookup: CDR1 DFQATT, CDR2 SNEGSKA (reference sequence). V shed 6 bases, J shed 2 bases, and the junction held 4 bases outside the gene matches. The CDR3 loop reads CSARTSLTDTQYF. For the CDR3, the DNA is TGCAGTGCCAGGACTAGCCTCACAGATACGCAGTATTTT.

This clonotype is medium-sized. This sequence joins TRBV7-2 and TRBJ2-1; 14 nucleotides line up with TRBD2. The CDR3 is 17 amino acids. Trimming at V came to 1 base and at J to 6 bases, leaving 5 bases not matched to a gene. Germline CDR1 is SGHTA and CDR2 is FQGNSA. This CDR3 is CASSLGTSGRRGNEQFF. As DNA, the CDR3 is TGTGCCAGCAGCTTAGGGACTAGCGGGAGGAGGGGCAATGAGCAGTTCTTC.

V and J are TRBV5-1 and TRBJ2-7; 10 bases are a match to TRBD2. Per germline, CDR1 SGHRS and CDR2 YFSETQ. The CDR3 contains 17 residues. Germline trimming cut 7 bases from V and 2 bases from J; bases unmatched to any gene: 15. CDR3 coding DNA: TGCGCCAGCTCACAAAGCACTAGCGGGATTCAACCCTACGAGCAGTACTTC. This sequence encodes CASSQSTSGIQPYEQYF. Drawing the rest from reference TRBV5-1 and TRBJ2-7, the complete variable domain is KAGVTQTPRYLIKTRGQQVTLSCSPISGHRSVSWYQQTPGQGLQFLFEYFSETQRNKGNFPGRFSGRQFSNSRSEMNVSTLELGDSALYLCASSQSTSGIQPYEQYFGPGTRLTVT.

In this sample, this clonotype turned up many times. The V and J genes are TRBV11-3 and TRBJ2-2; 8 bases match TRBD2. V shed 0 bases, J shed 1 base, and the junction held 4 bases outside the gene matches. CDR1 and CDR2 from the germline V gene are SGHNT and YENEEA. This CDR3 has 17 amino acids. Here the CDR3 reads CASSLELLAENTGELFF. CDR3 nucleotides: TGTGCCAGCAGCTTAGAGTTACTAGCGGAGAACACCGGGGAGCTGTTTTTT.

Concerning this clonotype: A clone one base away is much larger, so this may be a read error. The rearrangement uses TRBV7-8 and TRBJ2-5; 16 positions agree with TRBD2. CDR3 size: 19 residues. Germline CDR1 SGHVS, CDR2 FQNEAQ. Here the CDR3 DNA reads TGTGCCAGCAGCTTAGGATTGGGACTAGCGGGAGGGCCAGGGGAGACCCGGTACTTC. This codes for CASSLGLGLAGGPGETRYF.

This rearrangement joins TRBV19 to TRBJ2-4; 7 bases match TRBD1. Germline V lookup: CDR1 LNHDA, CDR2 SQIVND (reference sequence). CDR3 length: 15 amino acids. DNA for the CDR3: TGTACCAATTCAGGGGGTTACCTAGCCAAAAACATTCAGTACTTC. It translates to CTNSGGYLAKNIQYF.

In regard to this clonotype: Mismatch with germline at one junction end may stem from a read error. The rearrangement links TRBV5-5 to TRBJ1-1; possibly TRBD1 for D (6 bases). Germline-derived CDR1 and CDR2 are SGHKS and YYEKEE (reference sequence). This CDR3 comprises 15 residues. The CDR3 region has the DNA TGTGCCAGCAGCTTGGCCTCGGGGGCGAACACTGGAGCTTTCTTT. Translated: CASSLASGANTGAFF.

V usage is TRBV7-3 and J usage is TRBJ2-7; D unresolved. Germline CDR1 SGHTA, CDR2 FQGTGA. The CDR3 extends over 14 amino acids. V was pared by 2 bases and J by 3 bases, with 11 bases between. The chain's CDR3 is CASSLESRNYEQYF. DNA of the CDR3: TGTGCCAGCAGCTTAGAAAGCCGTAACTACGAGCAGTACTTC.

The chain combines TRBV7-8 with TRBJ2-5; 9 bases align to TRBD2. J was trimmed by 4 bases and V by 3 bases; bases with no gene match: 3. The CDR3 contains 14 residues. From germline, CDR1 is SGHVS and CDR2 FQNEAQ. CDR3 amino acids: CASSLQTSGETQYF. For the CDR3, the DNA is TGTGCCAGCAGCTTGCAGACTAGCGGAGAGACCCAGTACTTC.

This chain uses TRBV11-2 with TRBJ2-4, with 10 bases lining up with TRBD2. Trimming at V came to 5 bases and at J to 15 bases, leaving 16 bases not matched to a gene. The CDR3 consists of 15 residues. The germline V gene has CDR1 SGHAT and CDR2 FQNNGV. The DNA for the CDR3 is TGTGCCAGCAGCCTTGCCCAGGAGCTAGCGGGAGATCCGTACTTC. This sequence encodes CASSLAQELAGDPYF.

The chain uses TRBV12-3 or TRBV12-4 and TRBJ2-1; 8 bases match TRBD2. This CDR3 is built from 17 residues. Trimming at V came to 3 bases and at J to 8 bases, leaving 15 bases not matched to a gene. CDR3 protein: CASSLGGLVGGSYEQFF. In DNA, the CDR3 is TGTGCCAGCAGTTTGGGGGGACTAGTGGGAGGGTCGTATGAGCAGTTCTTC.

This chain connects TRBV15 to TRBJ2-6; TRBD1 might be the D (5 bases). Germline-derived CDR1 and CDR2 are LNHNV and YYDKDF (reference sequence). This CDR3 is 20 amino acids long. Trimming stripped 1 base from V and 18 bases from J, with 37 bases between. This chain's CDR3 is CATSRAPPQSLSSGASVSTF. The CDR3 coding sequence is TGTGCCACCAGCAGAGCTCCTCCCCAGTCTCTTAGCTCTGGGGCCAGCGTCTCGACTTTC.

This clonotype occurred many times. V gene TRBV15 combines with J gene TRBJ2-1; 12 nucleotides match TRBD2. Germline loops: CDR1 LNHNV, CDR2 YYDKDF (reference sequence). This CDR3 comprises 14 residues. The ends lost 7 bases at V and 9 bases at J; junction bases unmatched: 7. Written as DNA, the CDR3 is TGTGCCACCAATCTAGCGGGAGGGCCTAGTGAGCAGTTCTTC. It yields the protein CATNLAGGPSEQFF.

The chain links TRBV20-1 to TRBJ2-1; 9 bases align to TRBD2. J gave up 1 base and V 0 bases, and 10 bases lay outside the gene matches. The CDR3 length is 18 residues. Germline CDR1 and CDR2: DFQATT and SNEGSKA (reference sequence). The CDR3 nucleotides read TGCAGTGCTAGAGATCAACTAGCGGGCCGCCAATCCTACAATGAGCAGTTCTTC. It codes for CSARDQLAGRQSYNEQFF.

This rearrangement joins TRBV2 to TRBJ1-2; 7 positions agree with TRBD1. The CDR3 has 12 amino acids. Germline CDR1 and CDR2: SNHLY and FYNNEI. The CDR3 nucleotides read TGTGCTAATCGGGACAGTAACTATGGCTACACCTTC. Translated: CANRDSNYGYTF. The variable domain in full, with the rest retrieved from reference TRBV2 and TRBJ1-2, is EPEVTQTPSHQVTQMGQEVILRCVPISNHLYFYWYRQILGQKVEFLVSFYNNEISEKSEIFDDQFSVERPDGSNFTLKIRSTKLEDSAMYFCANRDSNYGYTFGSGTRLTVV.

This clonotype came up a few times. This chain links TRBV4-2 with TRBJ2-1; 7 positions match TRBD2. V trimming: 1 base; J trimming: 7 bases; junction bases outside the gene matches: 7. Germline V CDR1 and CDR2: LGHNA, YNFKEQ. The CDR3 is 15 residues long. The CDR3 protein is CASSQGPAGGNEQFF. Written as DNA, the CDR3 is TGTGCCAGCAGCCAAGGACCCGCCGGGGGGAATGAGCAGTTCTTC.

This chain uses TRBV20-1 with TRBJ2-3; TRBD2 agrees at 8 bases. The CDR3 is made up of 15 amino acids. With V trimmed by 0 bases and J by 3 bases, 5 bases remained unmatched. The germline CDR1 and CDR2 sequences are DFQATT and SNEGSKA (reference sequence). CDR3 in amino acids: CSARDVVAGTDTQYF. CDR3 bases: TGCAGTGCTAGAGATGTGGTAGCGGGAACAGATACGCAGTATTTT.

In this sample, this clonotype turned up many times. Being one base from a much bigger clone, this may be a read error. The CDR3 bases are TGTGCCAGCAGTAGGGGGGCAGGATACGAGCAGTACTTC. As protein: CASSRGAGYEQYF. The chain combines TRBV6-5 with TRBJ2-7, with D perhaps given as TRBD1 or TRBD2 (6 bases each). This CDR3 region has 13 residues. V lost 5 bases and J 4 bases, leaving 12 bases between the germline ends. CDR1 MNHEY and CDR2 SVGAGI come from the germline V gene.

This clonotype was recorded many times. The chain uses TRBV24-1 and TRBJ1-2; D may be TRBD1 (6 bases). This CDR3 is built from 13 residues. CDR1 and CDR2 from the germline V gene are KGHDR and SFDVKD. V shed 4 bases and J shed 7 bases, with 12 bases lying between them. CDR3 DNA sequence: TGTGCCACCAGTGACACAGGGTACGGTGGCTACACCTTC. This codes for CATSDTGYGGYTF.

By sample fraction, this clonotype is medium-sized (0.01 to 0.1%). This chain connects TRBV5-1 to TRBJ1-1; tentatively, D is TRBD1 (5 bases). Between the trimmed V and J ends, which lost 5 bases and 0 bases, there was a span of 11 bases. CDR1 SGHRS and CDR2 YFSETQ come from the germline V gene. The CDR3 consists of 14 residues. CDR3 in DNA: TGCGCCAGCAGTTTGACAGCTATGAACACTGAAGCTTTCTTT. It translates to CASSLTAMNTEAFF. The whole variable domain, remainder taken from reference TRBV5-1 and TRBJ1-1, is KAGVTQTPRYLIKTRGQQVTLSCSPISGHRSVSWYQQTPGQGLQFLFEYFSETQRNKGNFPGRFSGRQFSNSRSEMNVSTLELGDSALYLCASSLTAMNTEAFFGQGTRLTVV.

The gene calls are TRBV14 and TRBJ2-7; perhaps TRBD1 as D (6 bases). V lost 2 bases, J lost 2 bases, and 10 bases lay in between. The CDR3 is made up of 14 amino acids. Germline CDR1 reads SGHDN; CDR2 reads FVKESK. The CDR3, as DNA: TGTGCCAGCAGCCAACTGGACAGTGCCTACGAGCAGTACTTC. Its protein is CASSQLDSAYEQYF.

The V and J genes are TRBV28 and TRBJ2-7, with D maybe TRBD1 (7 bases). The CDR3 is 15 amino acids. V was pared by 4 bases and J by 5 bases, with 18 bases between. The germline gives CDR1 MDHEN, CDR2 SYDVKM. This CDR3 reads CASSSPETGRNEQYF. As DNA, the CDR3 is TGTGCCAGCAGTTCCCCAGAGACAGGGAGGAACGAGCAGTACTTC.

This clonotype was picked up many times. This may come from a read error, since a much larger clone is one base off. The V and J genes are TRBV7-8 and TRBJ2-1, with D perhaps TRBD2 (5 bases). CDR3 length: 16 residues. The V gene's germline CDR1 is SGHVS and CDR2 FQNEAQ. CDR3 loop: CAGSLGVRVGSYEQFF. The CDR3 DNA reads as TGTGCCGGCAGCTTAGGCGTTCGCGTAGGGAGCTATGAGCAGTTCTTC. The variable domain in full, with the rest retrieved from reference TRBV7-8 and TRBJ2-1, is GAGVSQSPRYKVAKRGQDVALRCDPISGHVSLFWYQQALGQGPEFLTYFQNEAQLDKSGLPSDRFFAERPEGSVSTLKIQRTQQEDSAVYLCAGSLGVRVGSYEQFFGPGTRLTVL.

This rearrangement joins TRBV20-1 to TRBJ2-3; no reliable D call. CDR1 and CDR2 from the germline V gene are DFQATT and SNEGSKA (reference sequence). V lost 6 bases and J lost 2, with 12 bases in between. The CDR3 runs 13 residues. Written as DNA, the CDR3 is TGCAGTGCCCGACCGGACCTCACAGATACGCAGTATTTT. Amino acid sequence: CSARPDLTDTQYF.